The entry that follows covers one T cell receptor beta chain sequence. Its antigen remains unidentified. No clone much larger than this one lies a single base away; base qualities are absent. The data were taken from a study of blood T cell repertoires in COVID-19 (dated by TCRdb to the early 2020s). About the study as a whole: The collaborator samples originated in the United States, Italy and Spain and spanned the acute and convalescent phases of COVID-19. The prospective study material was composed of cDNA or gDNA derived from T cells, B-cell-depleted T cells, or PBMCs. Deeply sampled blood TCRbeta repertoires from subjects exposed to, actively infected with, or recovered from COVID-19 were included in the dataset. The samples were drawn from the first 160 participants of the ongoing ImmuneRACE study and from 950 to 1,500 subjects provided by 6 global collaborators. The sample metadata nearly always contained a de-identified subject ID, COVID-19 status, age in years and sex. The repertoires were released in a freely available public database intended as a resource for research on the immune response to SARS-CoV-2. HLA class I and class II types, where available, came from metadata supplied by the sample provider rather than from assay-based typing. The investigation overall reported the following: Clinical and demographic metadata were provided uncurated, with the amount varying by source and participant.

TCRbeta CDR3 regions were amplified from genomic DNA by means of the immunoSEQ Assay, a bias-controlled multiplex PCR. As for the original processing: The number of nucleated cells in each sample was estimated by amplification of reference gene primers within the assay. Sequence reads were collapsed and filtered to measure the absolute abundance of every unique TCRbeta CDR3 rearrangement. For each sample, productive Simpson clonality was calculated by taking the square root of Simpson's diversity index across productive rearrangements. Drawn from immuneACCESS, this table holds only the in-frame rearrangements with V and J called that TCRdb kept. Clones are partly lost; checked studies trace under half to an unresolved V gene and leave the rest unexplained. V and J calls and clone size are given by that table; D and trimming were obtained from the DNA. The sample table lists some 100,000 clones, 85% of them with a count of one. Around 2% of the sample goes to the ten largest clones.

Sequences SGHNT (CDR1) and YYREEE (CDR2) are obtained from the germline V gene (reference sequence). V loses 5 bases of germline sequence and J loses 6 bases, and the interval between the two ends is 14 bases. The CDR3 holds 14 amino acids from the cysteine to the phenylalanine. The read is trimmed to its CDR3 DNA, 42 bases read in frame from base 1. Whole blood was collected in K2EDTA tubes by collaborating institutions according to the institutions' own protocols. For TCRbeta analysis, collaborator samples were shipped as frozen whole blood, as isolated PBMCs, or as DNA extracted from either sample type.

The receptor was isolated from a woman in her seventies with active or convalescent COVID-19. The sequencing sample was made of peripheral blood. This chain joins TRBV5-4 to TRBJ2-2; a tentative D call is TRBD2 (6 bases match). CDR3 sequence: CASSSGSVAGELFF. The nucleotide sequence reads as follows: TGTGCCAGCAGTTCCGGGAGCGTGGCCGGGGAGCTGTTTTTT.